This T cell receptor (beta chain) was sequenced for a study of T cells in Graves' hyperthyroidism and ophthalmopathy. Findings of the study overall: Blood also showed most of the thyroid clonotypes that were expanded above 0.001.

The V end was cut by 2 bases, the J end by 5 bases, with 12 bases between. In germline, CDR1 is SGHTA, CDR2 FQGTGA. This CDR3 spans 14 amino acids. RNA transcripts were the template for amplifying TCR beta CDR3 regions. The study used the HTBI primer set for a first-round RT-PCR of the TCR CDR3. TCRdb reanalysed the multiplex PCR reads using MiXCR and keeps one entry per CDR3 protein. The profile covers under 550,000 distinct CDR3 sequences, with about 20% appearing a single time and about 45% taken by the ten largest. Concerning this clonotype itself: Antigen: not known.

The origin of this receptor is a middle-aged man with Graves' ophthalmopathy. The sample was blood. V usage is TRBV7-3 and J usage is TRBJ1-1; perhaps TRBD1 as D (6 bases). This CDR3 is CASSLGGQKTEAFF. The CDR3 DNA reads as TGTGCCAGCAGCTTAGGGGGGCAGAAAACTGAAGCTTTCTTT.